The present T cell receptor (beta chain) was sequenced within a study of blood T cell repertoires in COVID-19. Trimming cost V 2 bases and J 0 bases, with 9 bases left between them. This CDR3 has 15 amino acids. Germline V gene data show CDR1 as KGHDR and CDR2 as SFDVKD. The data were produced by immunoSEQ multiplex PCR, yet TCRdb's version contains in-frame clones alone and is incomplete. The sample consists of tens of thousands of clones, around 91% of them appearing once. This receptor was taken from a man aged 55 to 70 with acute or convalescent COVID-19. Sequenced input: peripheral blood. The rearrangement links TRBV24-1 to TRBJ1-2; weak D call: TRBD1 (6 bases). CDR3 bases: TGTGCCACCAGTGATTCCGGGACAACTAACTATGGCTACACCTTC. It yields the protein CATSDSGTTNYGYTF.